This T cell receptor beta chain was obtained from a study of shared clonotypes between healthy human individuals. General study results and limits: Clonotype sharing among donors was thought likely to change with sequencing depth. Naive subsets generally exceeded memory subsets in estimated richness. Clonotypes which were not shared had lower generation probabilities than clonotypes that all four donors shared.

In this sample, this clone turned up many times. What it binds is not known. The CDR3 length is 17 residues. V was pared by 8 bases and J by 0 bases, with 8 bases of the junction left unmatched. Germline V gives CDR1 MDHEN, CDR2 SYDVKM. Clones were read by immunoSEQ multiplex PCR, and TCRdb kept only the in-frame ones, dropping some. The repertoire holds around 1 million clones, with over 60% as singletons. Subsets obtained from CD4+ cells comprised CD45RA+ naive and CD45RA-negative memory cells. The chain couples TRBV28 to TRBJ2-6, with TRBD1 matching 9 bases. The receptor comes from a man between 18 and 35 years old in good health. Sequencing was done on a sample of memory CD4+ T cells sorted from blood. Noted subset: CD45RA-negative fraction. CDR3 nucleotide sequence: TGTGCCAGCGTAACAGGGGGCCCTGTCTCTGGGGCCAACGTCCTGACTTTC. It encodes CASVTGGPVSGANVLTF.